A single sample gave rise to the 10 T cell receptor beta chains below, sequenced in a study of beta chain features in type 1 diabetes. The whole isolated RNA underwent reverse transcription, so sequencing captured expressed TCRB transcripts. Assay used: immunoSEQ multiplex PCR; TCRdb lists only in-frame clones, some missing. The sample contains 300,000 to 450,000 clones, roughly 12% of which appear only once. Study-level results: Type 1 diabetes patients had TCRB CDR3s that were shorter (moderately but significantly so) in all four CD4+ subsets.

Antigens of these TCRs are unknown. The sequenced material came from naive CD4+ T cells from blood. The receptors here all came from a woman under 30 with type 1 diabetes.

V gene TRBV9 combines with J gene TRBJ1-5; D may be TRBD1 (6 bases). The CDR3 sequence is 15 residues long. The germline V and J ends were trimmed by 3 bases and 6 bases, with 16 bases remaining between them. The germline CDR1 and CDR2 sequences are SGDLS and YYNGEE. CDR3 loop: CASSAGTLDSQPQHF. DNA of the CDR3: TGTGCCAGCAGCGCTGGGACACTAGACTCTCAGCCCCAGCATTTT.

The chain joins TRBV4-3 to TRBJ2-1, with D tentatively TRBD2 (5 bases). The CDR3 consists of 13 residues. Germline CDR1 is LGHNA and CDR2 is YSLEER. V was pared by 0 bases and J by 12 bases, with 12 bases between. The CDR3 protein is CASSQDGSRGQFF. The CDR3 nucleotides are TGCGCCAGCAGCCAAGATGGGTCACGGGGGCAGTTCTTC.

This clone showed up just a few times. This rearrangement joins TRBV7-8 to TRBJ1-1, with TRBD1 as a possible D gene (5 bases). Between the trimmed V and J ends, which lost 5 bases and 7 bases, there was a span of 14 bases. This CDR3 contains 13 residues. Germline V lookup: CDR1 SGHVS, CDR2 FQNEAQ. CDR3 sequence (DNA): TGTGCCAGCAGCCGCCGTCAGGGCCTTGAAGCTTTCTTT. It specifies CASSRRQGLEAFF. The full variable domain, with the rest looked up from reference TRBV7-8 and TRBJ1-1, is GAGVSQSPRYKVAKRGQDVALRCDPISGHVSLFWYQQALGQGPEFLTYFQNEAQLDKSGLPSDRFFAERPEGSVSTLKIQRTQQEDSAVYLCASSRRQGLEAFFGQGTRLTVV.

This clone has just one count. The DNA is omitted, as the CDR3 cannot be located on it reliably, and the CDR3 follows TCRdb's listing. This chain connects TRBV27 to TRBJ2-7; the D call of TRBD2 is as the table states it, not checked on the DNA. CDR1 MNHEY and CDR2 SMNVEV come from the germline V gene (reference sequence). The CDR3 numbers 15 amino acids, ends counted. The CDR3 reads CASSTSTSRYNEQYF.

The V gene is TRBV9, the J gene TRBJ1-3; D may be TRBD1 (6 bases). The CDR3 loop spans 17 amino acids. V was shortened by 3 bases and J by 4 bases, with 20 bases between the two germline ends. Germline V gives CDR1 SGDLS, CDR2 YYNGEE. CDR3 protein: CASSDGTSFLSGNTIYF. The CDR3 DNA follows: TGTGCCAGCAGCGACGGGACATCCTTCTTATCCGGAAACACCATATATTTT.

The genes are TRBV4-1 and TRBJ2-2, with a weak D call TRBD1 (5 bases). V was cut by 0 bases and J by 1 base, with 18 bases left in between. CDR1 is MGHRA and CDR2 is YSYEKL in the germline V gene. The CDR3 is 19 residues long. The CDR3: CASSQDRQYSLRNTGELFF. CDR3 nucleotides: TGCGCCAGCAGCCAAGACCGACAGTACTCCTTGAGGAACACCGGGGAGCTGTTTTTT.

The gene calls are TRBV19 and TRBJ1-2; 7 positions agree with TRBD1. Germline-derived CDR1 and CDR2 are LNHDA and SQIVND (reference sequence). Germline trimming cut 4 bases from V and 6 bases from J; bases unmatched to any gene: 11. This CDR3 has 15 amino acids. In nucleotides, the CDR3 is TGTGCCAGTAGTAACGTCTGGACAGGTAGACATGGCTACACCTTC. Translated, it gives CASSNVWTGRHGYTF. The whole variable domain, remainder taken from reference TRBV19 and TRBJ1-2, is DGGITQSPKYLFRKEGQNVTLSCEQNLNHDAMYWYRQDPGQGLRLIYYSQIVNDFQKGDIAEGYSVSREKKESFPLTVTSAQKNPTAFYLCASSNVWTGRHGYTFGSGTRLTVV.

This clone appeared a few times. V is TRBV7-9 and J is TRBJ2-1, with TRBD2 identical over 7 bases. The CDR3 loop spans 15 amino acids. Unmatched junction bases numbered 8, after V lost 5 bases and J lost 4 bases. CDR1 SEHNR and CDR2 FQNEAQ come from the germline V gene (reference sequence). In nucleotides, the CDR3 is TGTGCCAGCAGCCCACTCGGGGACTATTACAATGAGCAGTTCTTC. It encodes CASSPLGDYYNEQFF.

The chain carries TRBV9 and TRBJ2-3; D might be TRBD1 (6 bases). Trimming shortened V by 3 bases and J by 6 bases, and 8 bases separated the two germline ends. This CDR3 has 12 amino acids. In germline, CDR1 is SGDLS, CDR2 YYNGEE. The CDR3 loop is CASSADRDTQYF. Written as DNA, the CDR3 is TGTGCCAGCAGCGCCGACAGGGATACGCAGTATTTT.

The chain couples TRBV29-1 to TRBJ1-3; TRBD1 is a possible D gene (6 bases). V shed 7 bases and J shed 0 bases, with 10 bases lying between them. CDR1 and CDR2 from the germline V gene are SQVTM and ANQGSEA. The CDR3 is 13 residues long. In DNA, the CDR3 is TGCAGCGCGGAAGGGGGCTCTGGAAACACCATATATTTT. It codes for CSAEGGSGNTIYF.